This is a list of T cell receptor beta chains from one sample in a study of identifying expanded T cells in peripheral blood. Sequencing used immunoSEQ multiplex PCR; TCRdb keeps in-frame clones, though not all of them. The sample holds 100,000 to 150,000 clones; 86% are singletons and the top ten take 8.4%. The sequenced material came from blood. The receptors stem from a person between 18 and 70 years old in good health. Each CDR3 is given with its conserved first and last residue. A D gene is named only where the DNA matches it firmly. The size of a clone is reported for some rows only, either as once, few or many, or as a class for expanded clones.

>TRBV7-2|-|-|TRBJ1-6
TGTGCCAGCAGCTTAGGACAGCTCTCCTATAATTCACCCCTCCACTTT
CASSLGQLSYNSPLHF
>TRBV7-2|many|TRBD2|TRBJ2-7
TGTGCCAGCAGCTCTACAAGGACTAGTCCCTACGAGCAGTACTTC
CASSSTRTSPYEQYF
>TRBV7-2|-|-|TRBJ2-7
TGTGCCAGCAGCTTTCGTGGCCCCTCTCGCCCCTACGAGCAGTACTTC
CASSFRGPSRPYEQYF
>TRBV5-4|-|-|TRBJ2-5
TGTGCCAGCAGCTTGTCAGTGAAAGAGACCCAGTACTTC
CASSLSVKETQYF
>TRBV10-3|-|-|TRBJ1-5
TGTGCCATCAGGGGACAAAATCTCAATCAGCCCCAGCATTTT
CAIRGQNLNQPQHF
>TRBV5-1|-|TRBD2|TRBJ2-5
TGCGCCAGCAGCTTGAATCGGGGGGGCGAGGGCGAGACCCAGTACTTC
CASSLNRGGEGETQYF
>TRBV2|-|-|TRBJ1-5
TGTGCCAGCAGGTGGCAGGGCCTCGAGCCCCAGCATTTT
CASRWQGLEPQHF
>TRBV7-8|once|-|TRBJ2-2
TGTGCCAGCAGCCCCCGGGGGACAGAAGGTGGAGGGGAGCTGTTTTTT
CASSPRGTEGGGELFF
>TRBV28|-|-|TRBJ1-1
TGTGCCAGCAGGACACCGGGGGGGACTGAAGCTTTCTTT
CASRTPGGTEAFF
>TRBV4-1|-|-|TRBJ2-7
TGCGCCAGCAGCCATCCCGGACCTTCCTACGAGCAGTACTTC
CASSHPGPSYEQYF
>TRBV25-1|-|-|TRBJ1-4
TGTGCCAGCAGTGAGGATTCGGGACCTCCCAATGAAAAACTGTTTTTT
CASSEDSGPPNEKLFF
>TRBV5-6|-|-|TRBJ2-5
TGTGCCAGCAGCTTGGGGCTAGCGAGTCAGACCCAGTACTTC
CASSLGLASQTQYF
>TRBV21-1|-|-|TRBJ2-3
TGTGCCAGCAAGCCCCCTGGGGGGCTAGATACGCAGTATTTT
CASKPPGGLDTQYF
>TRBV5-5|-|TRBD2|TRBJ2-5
TGTGCCAGCAGCCCTGGACTAGCCCTCGAGACCCAGTACTTC
CASSPGLALETQYF
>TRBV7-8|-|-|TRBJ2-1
TGTGCCACCGCCAGGGGAAGTTTGGATGAGCAGTTCTTC
CATARGSLDEQFF
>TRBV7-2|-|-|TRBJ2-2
TGTGCCAGCAGCCTAGGGACGTACACCGGGGAGCTGTTTTTT
CASSLGTYTGELFF
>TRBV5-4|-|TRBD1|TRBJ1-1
TGTGCCAGCAGCTCCTCGGACAGGGCGAACACTGAAGCTTTCTTT
CASSSSDRANTEAFF
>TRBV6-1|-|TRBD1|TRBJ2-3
TGTGCCAGCAGTGCGTCCCGGACAGGGAAAGATACGCAGTATTTT
CASSASRTGKDTQYF
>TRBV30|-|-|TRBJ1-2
TGTGCCTGGACCGGGACACCTGGGAGCTACACCTTC
CAWTGTPGSYTF
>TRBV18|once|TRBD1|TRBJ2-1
TGTGCCAGCTCACGGGACAGGGCAAATGAGCAGTTCTTC
CASSRDRANEQFF
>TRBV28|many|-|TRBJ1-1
TGTGCCAGCAGTTTTGGCACTGAAGCTTTCTTT
CASSFGTEAFF
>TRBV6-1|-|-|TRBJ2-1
TGTGCCAGCAGTTTCAGCTCCTACAATGAGCAGTTCTTC
CASSFSSYNEQFF
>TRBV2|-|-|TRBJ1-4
TGTGCCAGCAGTGAACGGGGGGCTGAGGAAAAACTGTTTTTT
CASSERGAEEKLFF
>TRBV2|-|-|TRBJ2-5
TGTGCCAGCAGTGAATGGCCGGGCTCGGAGACCCAGTACTTC
CASSEWPGSETQYF
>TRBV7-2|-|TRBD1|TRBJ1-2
TGTGCCAGCAGCTCCAAGACAGGGGGCCACTATGGCTACACCTTC
CASSSKTGGHYGYTF
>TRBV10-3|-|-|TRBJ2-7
TGTGCCATCAGGGACGAATCTAAGTTGTCCTACGAGCAGTACTTC
CAIRDESKLSYEQYF
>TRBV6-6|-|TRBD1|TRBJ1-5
TGTGCCAGCAGTTACGGGACAGGGCGAGGCGATCAGCCCCAGCATTTT
CASSYGTGRGDQPQHF
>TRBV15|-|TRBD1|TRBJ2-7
TGTGCCACCAGCAGGATCCCCGGGACAGGTTACTCCTACGAGCAGTACTTC
CATSRIPGTGYSYEQYF
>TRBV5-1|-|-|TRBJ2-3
TGCGCCAGCAGTTCGCACACAGATACGCAGTATTTT
CASSSHTDTQYF
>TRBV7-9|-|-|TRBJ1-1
TGTGCCAGTGACCGGGACGGAAACACTGAAGCTTTCTTT
CASDRDGNTEAFF
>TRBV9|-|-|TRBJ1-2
TGTGCCAGCAGCGTTACAGGAGATGCTAACTATGGCTACACCTTC
CASSVTGDANYGYTF
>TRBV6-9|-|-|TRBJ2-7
TGTGCCAGCAGAGAAGCCGGACTCAGACAATTCTACGAGCAGTACTTC
CASREAGLRQFYEQYF
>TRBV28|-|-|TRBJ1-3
TGTGCCAGCAGTTTAGTGACGGCGGGCTCTGGAAACACCATATATTTT
CASSLVTAGSGNTIYF
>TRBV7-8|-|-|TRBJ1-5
TGTGCCAGCAGCTTTGGTGATCAGCCCCAGCATTTT
CASSFGDQPQHF
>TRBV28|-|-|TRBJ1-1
TGTGCCAGCAGTTACTCTCGGAAGAACACTGAAGCTTTCTTT
CASSYSRKNTEAFF
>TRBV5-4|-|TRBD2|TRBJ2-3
TGTGCCAGCAGCCCCGCGGCTAGCGGCACCCCCTGGGCGATTACGCAGTATTTT
CASSPAASGTPWAITQYF
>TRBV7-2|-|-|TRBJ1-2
TGTGCCAGCAGCTTAGTGGGGGGAGGCTATGGCTACACCTTC
CASSLVGGGYGYTF
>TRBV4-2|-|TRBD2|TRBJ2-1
TGTGCCAGCAGCCAAGATCCCGGTAGCGGGGGGTTCAAGAATGAGCAGTTCTTC
CASSQDPGSGGFKNEQFF
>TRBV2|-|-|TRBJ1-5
TGTGCCAGCAGGGAAGGGTTTAGCAATCAGCCCCAGCATTTT
CASREGFSNQPQHF
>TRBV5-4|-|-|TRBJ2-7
TGTGCCAGCAGCCCGACCGAGGATAAGACCTACGAGCAGTACTTC
CASSPTEDKTYEQYF
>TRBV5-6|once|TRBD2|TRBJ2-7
TGTGCCAGCCGACCGAGCGGGAGGGCCATCCTGGCCGAGCAGTACTTC
CASRPSGRAILAEQYF
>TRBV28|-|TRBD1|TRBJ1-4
TGTGCCAGCAGTAACCCCGGGACAGGGCTGGAAAAACTGTTTTTT
CASSNPGTGLEKLFF
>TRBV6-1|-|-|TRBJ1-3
TGTGCCAGCAGACCCCGGGCCCTCGGAAACACCATATATTTT
CASRPRALGNTIYF
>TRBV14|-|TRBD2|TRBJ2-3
TGTGCCAGCAGCCGAGAACCGGGACTAGCTTCAGATACGCAGTATTTT
CASSREPGLASDTQYF
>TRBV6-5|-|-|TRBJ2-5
TGTGCCAGCAGTTACCGGGGTGAGACCCAGTACTTC
CASSYRGETQYF
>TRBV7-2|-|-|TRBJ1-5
TGTGCCAGCAGCTTTTACAGGGTGAGCAATCAGCCCCAGCATTTT
CASSFYRVSNQPQHF
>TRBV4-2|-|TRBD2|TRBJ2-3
TGTGCCAGCAGCCACCCACTAGCGGGGGGGCTTGTAGATACGCAGTATTTT
CASSHPLAGGLVDTQYF
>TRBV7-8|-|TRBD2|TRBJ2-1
TGTGCCAGCAGCGTGACTAGCGGGAGGCCCCCGTTCTACAATGAGCAGTTCTTC
CASSVTSGRPPFYNEQFF
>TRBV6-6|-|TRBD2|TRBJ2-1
TGTGCCAGCAGTTTGGTTGCGGGAGCCTATGAGCAGTTCTTC
CASSLVAGAYEQFF
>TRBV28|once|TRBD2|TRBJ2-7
TGTGCCAGCAGCCGACTAGCGGGCTCCTACGAGCAGTACTTC
CASSRLAGSYEQYF